Listed below are T cell receptor beta chains from one sample, sequenced in a study of T cells in Graves' hyperthyroidism and ophthalmopathy. MiXCR, run by TCRdb on the multiplex PCR reads, gives a single entry per CDR3 protein. Among about 270,000 distinct CDR3 sequences listed, roughly 20% were seen once. Source material: blood. Receptors originate from a man aged 25 to 40 with Graves' ophthalmopathy. The CDR3 runs from the conserved cysteine through the conserved F or W. Fields, in order: CDR3 protein, V gene, J gene, clone size. Clone size is shown for a subset of rows, as once, few, many or a class of expanded clone.

CAWMSQGYNYGYTF	TRBV30	TRBJ1-2	-
CASSPGPTGYSIAFF	TRBV7-9	TRBJ1-1	many
CSARDPTRDGVTDTQYF	TRBV20-1	TRBJ2-3	many
CASSLGLAGDVDTQYF	TRBV5-1	TRBJ2-3	-
CASSNGQGALYEQYF	TRBV2	TRBJ2-7	-
CASSQDPANQETQYF	TRBV4-1	TRBJ2-5	-
CASSVGPGGLDIQYF	TRBV9	TRBJ2-4	-
CASSLEQGQPNTGELFF	TRBV7-6	TRBJ2-2	-
CAWSVQSGAGIYGYTF	TRBV30	TRBJ1-2	many
CASRPRQGVYYGYTF	TRBV28	TRBJ1-2	-
CASSRRVAGNQETQYF	TRBV11-2	TRBJ2-5	-
CASMVRTGTDTQYF	TRBV19	TRBJ2-3	-
CASSPRQGKDSPLHF	TRBV18	TRBJ1-6	few
CSAERGGDTEAFF	TRBV20-1	TRBJ1-1	many
CASSYGRDTEGEQYF	TRBV6-1	TRBJ2-7	-
CASSFSGFNGYTF	TRBV11-3	TRBJ1-2	-
CASMDPSYGYTF	TRBV28	TRBJ1-2	-
CATSDWGTSEYNEQFF	TRBV24-1	TRBJ2-1	few
CASSPRGRGSMNTEAFF	TRBV11-1	TRBJ1-1	-
CASRPTGDYGYTF	TRBV28	TRBJ1-2	few
CASTDGTSSQETQYF	TRBV12-3/TRBV12-4	TRBJ2-5	many
CASSSGTGQETQYF	TRBV7-2	TRBJ2-5	few
CASSLVTGRRGETQYF	TRBV11-2	TRBJ2-5	many
CSAPEGAGYTF	TRBV20-1	TRBJ1-2	many
CSAPRGDSTYGYTF	TRBV29-1	TRBJ1-2	-
CASSKGRLAETQYF	TRBV2	TRBJ2-5	-
CASSYSDRRTDTQYF	TRBV6-6	TRBJ2-3	few
CASSMTLSYGYTF	TRBV19	TRBJ1-2	many
CAGRGSSSYNEQFF	TRBV7-9	TRBJ2-1	few
CASSLTSGSGTYEQYF	TRBV7-8	TRBJ2-7	-
CASSLEVVGIPEAFF	TRBV7-8	TRBJ1-1	-
CASSLRLAGVNGETQYF	TRBV7-3	TRBJ2-5	once
CSARGRAAGEQYF	TRBV20-1	TRBJ2-7	-
CASRSDRVTGELFF	TRBV5-1	TRBJ2-2	few
CASSETGGYYGYTF	TRBV2	TRBJ1-2	-
CSVVRMNTEAFF	TRBV29-1	TRBJ1-1	few
CASSSHYEQYF	TRBV5-1	TRBJ2-7	many
CASSPLGTSGSHEQFF	TRBV7-3	TRBJ2-1	many
CASTAGSRMNTEAFF	TRBV11-1	TRBJ1-1	many
CASTLDRGANQPQHF	TRBV19	TRBJ1-5	-
CASTPMNYGYTF	TRBV7-9	TRBJ1-2	-
CASSEIRNTGELFF	TRBV2	TRBJ2-2	-
CASSPFSGSTDTQYF	TRBV18	TRBJ2-3	many
CASSERLDYGYEQYF	TRBV10-1	TRBJ2-7	many
CASSFRGGQQPQHF	TRBV13	TRBJ1-5	many
CAWSGTYEQYF	TRBV30	TRBJ2-7	many
CASSVGLAEYNEQFF	TRBV6-2/TRBV6-3	TRBJ2-1	-
CASSLPGAPEAFF	TRBV28	TRBJ1-1	many
CSAGDLRASQETQYF	TRBV20-1	TRBJ2-5	-
CSAIWDIGNYGYTF	TRBV20-1	TRBJ1-2	few